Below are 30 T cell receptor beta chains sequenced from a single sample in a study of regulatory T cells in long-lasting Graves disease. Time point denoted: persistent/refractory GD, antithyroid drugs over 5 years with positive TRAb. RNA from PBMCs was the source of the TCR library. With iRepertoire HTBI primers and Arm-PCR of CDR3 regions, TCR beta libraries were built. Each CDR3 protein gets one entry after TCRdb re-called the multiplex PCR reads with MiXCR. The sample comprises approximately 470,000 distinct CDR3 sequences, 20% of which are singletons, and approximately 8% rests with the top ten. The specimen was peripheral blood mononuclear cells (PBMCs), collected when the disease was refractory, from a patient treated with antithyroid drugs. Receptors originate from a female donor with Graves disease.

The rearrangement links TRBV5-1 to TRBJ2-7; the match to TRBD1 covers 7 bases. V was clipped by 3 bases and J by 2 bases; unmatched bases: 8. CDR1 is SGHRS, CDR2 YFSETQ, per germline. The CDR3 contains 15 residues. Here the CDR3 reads CASSSDGGTAYEQYF. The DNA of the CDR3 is TGCGCCAGCAGCTCCGATGGTGGGACAGCCTACGAGCAGTACTTC.

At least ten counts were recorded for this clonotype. As DNA, the CDR3 is TGTGCCAGCAGTTTAGTTGTGGTGGTTGAGGGGGTTGCCTACGAGCAGTACTTC. It translates to CASSLVVVVEGVAYEQYF. The V gene is TRBV28, the J gene TRBJ2-7; weak D call: TRBD1 (6 bases). The CDR3 is 18 residues long. Germline CDR1 reads MDHEN; CDR2 reads SYDVKM. Trimming removed 2 bases at V and 2 bases at J, with 22 bases between.

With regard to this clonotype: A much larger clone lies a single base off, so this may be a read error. CDR3 loop: CASSGGNHKTFF. The CDR3 DNA is TGTGCCAGCAGTGGAGGGAACCACAAGACTTTCTTT. The chain combines TRBV28 with TRBJ1-1, with no clear D. The V gene's germline CDR1 is MDHEN and CDR2 SYDVKM. The CDR3 is 12 amino acids. V was shortened by 5 bases and J by 12 bases, with 16 bases between the two germline ends.

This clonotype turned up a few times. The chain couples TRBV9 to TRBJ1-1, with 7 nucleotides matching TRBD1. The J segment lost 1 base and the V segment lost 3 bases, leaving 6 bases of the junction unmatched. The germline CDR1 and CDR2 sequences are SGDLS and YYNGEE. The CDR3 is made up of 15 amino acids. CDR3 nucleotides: TGTGCCAGCAGCGAGTACAGGGGCCCGAACACTGAAGCTTTCTTT. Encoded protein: CASSEYRGPNTEAFF.

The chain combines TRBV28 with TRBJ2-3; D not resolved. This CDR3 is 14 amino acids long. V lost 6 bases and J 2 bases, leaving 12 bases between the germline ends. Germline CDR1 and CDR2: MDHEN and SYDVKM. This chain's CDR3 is CASRPVEHTDTQYF. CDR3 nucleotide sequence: TGTGCCAGCAGGCCCGTAGAGCACACAGATACGCAGTATTTT.

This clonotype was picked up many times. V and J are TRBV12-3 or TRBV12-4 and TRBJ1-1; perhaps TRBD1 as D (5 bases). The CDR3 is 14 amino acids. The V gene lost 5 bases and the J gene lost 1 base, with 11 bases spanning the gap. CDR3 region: CASSPADTNTEAFF. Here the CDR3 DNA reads TGTGCCAGCAGTCCAGCGGACACGAACACTGAAGCTTTCTTT.

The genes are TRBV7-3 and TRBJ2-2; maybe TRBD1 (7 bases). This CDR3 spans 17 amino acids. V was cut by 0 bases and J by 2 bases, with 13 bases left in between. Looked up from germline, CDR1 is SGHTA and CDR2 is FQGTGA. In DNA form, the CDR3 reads TGTGCCAGCAGCTTAACAGAACAGGGGACTAACACCGGGGAGCTGTTTTTT. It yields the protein CASSLTEQGTNTGELFF.

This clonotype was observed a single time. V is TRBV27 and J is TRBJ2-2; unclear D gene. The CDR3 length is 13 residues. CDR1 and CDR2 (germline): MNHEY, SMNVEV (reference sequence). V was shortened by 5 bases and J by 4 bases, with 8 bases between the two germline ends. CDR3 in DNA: TGTGCCAGCAGTGATTGGGTCACCGGGGAGCTGTTTTTT. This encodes CASSDWVTGELFF.

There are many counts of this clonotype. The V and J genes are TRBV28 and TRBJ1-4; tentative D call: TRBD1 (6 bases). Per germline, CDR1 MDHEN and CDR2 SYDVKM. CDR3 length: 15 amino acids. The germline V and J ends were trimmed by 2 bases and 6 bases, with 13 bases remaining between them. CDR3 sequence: CASSLPVPGDEKLFF. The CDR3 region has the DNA TGTGCCAGCAGTTTACCCGTGCCAGGGGATGAAAAACTGTTTTTT.

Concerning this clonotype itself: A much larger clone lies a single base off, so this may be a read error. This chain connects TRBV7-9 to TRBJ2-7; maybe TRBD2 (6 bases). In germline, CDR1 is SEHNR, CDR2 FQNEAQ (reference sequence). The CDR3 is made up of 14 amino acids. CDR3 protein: CASSLVSGDYERYF. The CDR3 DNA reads TGTGCCAGCAGCTTAGTTTCGGGAGACTACGAGCGGTACTTC.

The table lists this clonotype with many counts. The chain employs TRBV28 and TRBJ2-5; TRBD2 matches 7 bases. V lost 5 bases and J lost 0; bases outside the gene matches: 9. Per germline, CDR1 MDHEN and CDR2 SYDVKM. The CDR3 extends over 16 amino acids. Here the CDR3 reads CASSPRDYQYQETQYF. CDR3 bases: TGTGCCAGCAGTCCGCGGGACTACCAGTACCAAGAGACCCAGTACTTC.

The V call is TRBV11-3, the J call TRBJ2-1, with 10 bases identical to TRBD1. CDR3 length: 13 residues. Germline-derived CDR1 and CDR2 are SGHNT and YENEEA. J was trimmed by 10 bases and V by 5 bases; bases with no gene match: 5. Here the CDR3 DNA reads TGTGCCAGCAGCGCAACGACAGGGGGCGAGCAGTTCTTC. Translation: CASSATTGGEQFF.

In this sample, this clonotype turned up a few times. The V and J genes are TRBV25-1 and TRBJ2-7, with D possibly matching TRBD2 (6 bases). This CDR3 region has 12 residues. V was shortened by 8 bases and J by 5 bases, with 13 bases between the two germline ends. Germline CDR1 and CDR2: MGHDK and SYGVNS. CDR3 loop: CASSDLANEQYF. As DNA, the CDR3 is TGTGCCAGCTCCGACCTAGCGAACGAGCAGTACTTC.

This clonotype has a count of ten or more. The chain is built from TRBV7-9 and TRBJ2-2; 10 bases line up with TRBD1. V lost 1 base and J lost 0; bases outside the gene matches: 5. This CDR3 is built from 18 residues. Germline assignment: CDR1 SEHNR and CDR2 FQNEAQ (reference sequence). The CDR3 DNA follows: TGTGCCAGCAGCTTAGGATGGGACAGGGGACCGAACACCGGGGAGCTGTTTTTT. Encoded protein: CASSLGWDRGPNTGELFF.

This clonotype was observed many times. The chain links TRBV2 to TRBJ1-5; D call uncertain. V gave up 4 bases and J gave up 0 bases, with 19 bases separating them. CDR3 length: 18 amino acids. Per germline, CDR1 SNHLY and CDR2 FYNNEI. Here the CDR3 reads CASSVLRHSPYSNQPQHF. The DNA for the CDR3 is TGTGCCAGCAGTGTCCTGAGACATTCGCCTTATAGCAATCAGCCCCAGCATTTT.

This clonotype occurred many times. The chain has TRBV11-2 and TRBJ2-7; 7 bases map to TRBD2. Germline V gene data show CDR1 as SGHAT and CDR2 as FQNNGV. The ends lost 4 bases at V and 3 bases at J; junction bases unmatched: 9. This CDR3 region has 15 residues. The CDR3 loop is CASSSSSGIRYEQYF. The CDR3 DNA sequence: TGTGCCAGCAGCTCGTCTAGCGGTATACGCTACGAGCAGTACTTC.

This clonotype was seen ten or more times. The CDR3 region has the DNA TGTGCCAGCAGCGTACAATCAATGACTGAAGCTTTCTTT. Residues: CASSVQSMTEAFF. The V and J genes are TRBV9 and TRBJ1-1; D is unclear. Germline CDR1 is SGDLS and CDR2 is YYNGEE. V dropped 1 base and J dropped 5 bases, with 9 bases sitting between them. The length of the CDR3 is 13 residues.

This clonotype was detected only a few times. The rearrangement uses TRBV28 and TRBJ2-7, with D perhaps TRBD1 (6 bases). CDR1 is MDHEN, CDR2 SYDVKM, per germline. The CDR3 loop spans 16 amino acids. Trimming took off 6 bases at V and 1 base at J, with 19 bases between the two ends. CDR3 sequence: CASRPTGPPGSYEQYF. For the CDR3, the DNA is TGTGCCAGCAGACCGACAGGACCACCCGGGTCCTACGAGCAGTACTTC.

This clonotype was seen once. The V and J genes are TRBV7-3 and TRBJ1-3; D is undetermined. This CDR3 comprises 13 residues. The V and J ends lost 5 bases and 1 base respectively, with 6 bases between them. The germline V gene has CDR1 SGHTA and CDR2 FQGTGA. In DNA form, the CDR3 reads TGTGCCAGCAGCGGGATATCTGGAAACACCATATATTTT. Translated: CASSGISGNTIYF.

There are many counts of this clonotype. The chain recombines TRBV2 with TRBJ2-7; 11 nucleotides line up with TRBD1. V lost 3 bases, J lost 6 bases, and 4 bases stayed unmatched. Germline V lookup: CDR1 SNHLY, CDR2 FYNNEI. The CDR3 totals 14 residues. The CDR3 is CASSDGQGAGEQYF. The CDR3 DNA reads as TGTGCCAGCAGTGACGGACAGGGGGCAGGCGAGCAGTACTTC.

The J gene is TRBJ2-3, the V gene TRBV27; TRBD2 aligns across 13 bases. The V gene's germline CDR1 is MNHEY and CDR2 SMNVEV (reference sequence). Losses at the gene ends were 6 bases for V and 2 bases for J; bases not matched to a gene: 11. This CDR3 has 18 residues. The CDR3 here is CASRPGLAGIFYTDTQYF. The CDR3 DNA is TGTGCCAGCAGGCCGGGACTAGCGGGGATCTTCTACACAGATACGCAGTATTTT.

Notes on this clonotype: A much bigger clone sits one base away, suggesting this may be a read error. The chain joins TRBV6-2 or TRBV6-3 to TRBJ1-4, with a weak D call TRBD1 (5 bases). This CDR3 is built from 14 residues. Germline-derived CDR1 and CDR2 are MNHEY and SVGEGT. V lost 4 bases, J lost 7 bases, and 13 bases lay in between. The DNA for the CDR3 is TGTGCCAGCAGTTCGGGGGAGCAAAGTGAAAAACTGTTTTTT. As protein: CASSSGEQSEKLFF.

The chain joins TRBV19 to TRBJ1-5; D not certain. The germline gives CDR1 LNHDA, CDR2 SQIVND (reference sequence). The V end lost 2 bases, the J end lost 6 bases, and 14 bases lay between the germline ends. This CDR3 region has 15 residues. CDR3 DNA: TGTGCCAGTAGTATAACCCACTCCGCCGTTCAGCCCCAGCATTTT. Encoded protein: CASSITHSAVQPQHF.

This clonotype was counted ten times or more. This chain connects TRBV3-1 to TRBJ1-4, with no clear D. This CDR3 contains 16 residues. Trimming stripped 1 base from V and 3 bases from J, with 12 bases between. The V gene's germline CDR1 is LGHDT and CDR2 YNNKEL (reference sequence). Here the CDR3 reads CASSQGSLSANEKLFF. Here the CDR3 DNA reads TGTGCCAGCAGCCAAGGATCCCTCTCCGCTAATGAAAAACTGTTTTTT.

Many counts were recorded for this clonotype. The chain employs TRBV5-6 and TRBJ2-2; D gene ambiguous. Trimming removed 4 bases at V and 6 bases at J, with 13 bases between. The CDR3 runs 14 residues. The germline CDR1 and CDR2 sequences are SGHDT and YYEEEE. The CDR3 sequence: CASSPSIRAGELFF. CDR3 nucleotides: TGTGCCAGCAGCCCGTCCATCCGAGCCGGGGAGCTGTTTTTT.

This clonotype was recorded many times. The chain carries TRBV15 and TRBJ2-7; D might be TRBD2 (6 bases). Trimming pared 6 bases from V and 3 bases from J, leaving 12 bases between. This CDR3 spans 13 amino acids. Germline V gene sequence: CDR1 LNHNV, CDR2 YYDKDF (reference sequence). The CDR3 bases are TGTGCCACCAGTCTCAGGGACTTCTACGAGCAGTACTTC. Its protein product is CATSLRDFYEQYF.

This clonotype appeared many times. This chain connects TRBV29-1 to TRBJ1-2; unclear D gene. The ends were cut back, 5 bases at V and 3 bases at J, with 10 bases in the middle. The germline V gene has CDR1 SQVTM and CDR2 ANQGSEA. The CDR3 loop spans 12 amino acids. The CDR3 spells CSVYWQDYGYTF. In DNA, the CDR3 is TGCAGCGTTTATTGGCAGGACTATGGCTACACCTTC.

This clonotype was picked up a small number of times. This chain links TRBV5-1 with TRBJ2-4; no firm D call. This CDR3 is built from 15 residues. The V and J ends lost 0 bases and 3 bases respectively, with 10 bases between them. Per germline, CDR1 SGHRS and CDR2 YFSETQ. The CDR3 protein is CASSLGSGGKNIQYF. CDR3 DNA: TGCGCCAGCAGCTTGGGGAGTGGTGGCAAAAACATTCAGTACTTC.

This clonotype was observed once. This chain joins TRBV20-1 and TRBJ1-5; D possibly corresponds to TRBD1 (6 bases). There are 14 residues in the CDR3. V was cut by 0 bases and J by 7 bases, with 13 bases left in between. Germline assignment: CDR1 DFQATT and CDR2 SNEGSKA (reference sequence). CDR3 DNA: TGCAGTGCTAGAGATCAGGGGTTCGAGCAGCCCCAGCATTTT. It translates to CSARDQGFEQPQHF.

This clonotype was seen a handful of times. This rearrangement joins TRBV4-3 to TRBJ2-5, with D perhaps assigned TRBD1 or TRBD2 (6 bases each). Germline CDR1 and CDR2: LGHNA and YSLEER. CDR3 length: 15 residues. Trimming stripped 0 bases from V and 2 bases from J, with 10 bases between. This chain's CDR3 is CASSQEGGPQETQYF. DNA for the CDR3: TGCGCCAGCAGCCAAGAGGGGGGCCCACAAGAGACCCAGTACTTC.